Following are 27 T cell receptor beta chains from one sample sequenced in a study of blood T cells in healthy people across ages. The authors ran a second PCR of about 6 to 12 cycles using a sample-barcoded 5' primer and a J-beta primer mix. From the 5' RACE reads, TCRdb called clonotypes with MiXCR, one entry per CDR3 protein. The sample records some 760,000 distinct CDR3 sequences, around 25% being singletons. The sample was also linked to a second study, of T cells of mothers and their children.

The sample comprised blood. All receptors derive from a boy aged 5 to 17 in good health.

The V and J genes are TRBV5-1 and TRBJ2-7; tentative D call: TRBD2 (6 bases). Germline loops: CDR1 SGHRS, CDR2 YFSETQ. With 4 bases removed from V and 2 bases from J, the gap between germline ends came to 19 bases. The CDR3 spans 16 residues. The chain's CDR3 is CASSDTRVRGTYEQYF. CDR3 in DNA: TGCGCCAGCAGCGACACTCGGGTGCGGGGAACCTACGAGCAGTACTTC.

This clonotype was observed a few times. The CDR3 reads CGTPGDQAGYTF. The CDR3 DNA reads as TGTGGCACGCCCGGAGACCAGGCTGGCTACACCTTC. The chain uses TRBV7-3 and TRBJ1-2; no clear D gene. Germline values: CDR1 SGHTA, CDR2 FQGTGA. The CDR3 covers 12 residues.

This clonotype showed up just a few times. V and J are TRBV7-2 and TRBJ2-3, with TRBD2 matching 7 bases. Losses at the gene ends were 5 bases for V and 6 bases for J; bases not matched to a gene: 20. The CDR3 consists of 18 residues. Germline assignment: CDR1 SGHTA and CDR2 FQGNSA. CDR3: CASSLQRRAGYTPDTQYF. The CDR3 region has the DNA TGTGCCAGCAGCCTCCAGCGGAGAGCGGGATACACTCCGGATACGCAGTATTTT.

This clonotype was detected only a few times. In DNA, the CDR3 is TGCAGCGTTGAAGTCTCGGGGTCGGGAGGCGAAAAACTGTTTTTT. Amino acids: CSVEVSGSGGEKLFF. V is TRBV29-1 and J is TRBJ1-4; no definite D call. CDR3 length: 15 residues. Germline loops: CDR1 SQVTM, CDR2 ANQGSEA. The germline V and J ends were trimmed by 1 base and 8 bases, with 17 bases remaining between them.

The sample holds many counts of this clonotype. As DNA, the CDR3 is TGCAGTGCTGGGACAGGGAAAGAGACCCAGTACTTC. Translated, it gives CSAGTGKETQYF. The chain joins TRBV20-1 to TRBJ2-5, with TRBD1 matching over 9 bases. V was pared by 5 bases and J by 3 bases, with 1 base of the junction left unmatched. This CDR3 is 12 amino acids long. Germline assignment: CDR1 DFQATT and CDR2 SNEGSKA (reference sequence).

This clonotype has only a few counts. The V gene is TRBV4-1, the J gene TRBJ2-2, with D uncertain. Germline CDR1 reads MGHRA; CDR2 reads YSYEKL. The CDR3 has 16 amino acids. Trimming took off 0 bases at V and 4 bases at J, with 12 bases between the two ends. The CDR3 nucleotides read TGCGCCAGCAGCCAAGAGCAGCCACCAGTCACCGGGGAGCTGTTTTTT. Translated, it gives CASSQEQPPVTGELFF.

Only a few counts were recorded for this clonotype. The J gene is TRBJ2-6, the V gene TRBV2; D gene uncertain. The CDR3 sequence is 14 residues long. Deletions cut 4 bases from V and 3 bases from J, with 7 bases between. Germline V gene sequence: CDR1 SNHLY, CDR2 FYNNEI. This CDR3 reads CASSGRGGANVLTF. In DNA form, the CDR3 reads TGTGCCAGCAGTGGACGCGGTGGGGCCAACGTCCTGACTTTC.

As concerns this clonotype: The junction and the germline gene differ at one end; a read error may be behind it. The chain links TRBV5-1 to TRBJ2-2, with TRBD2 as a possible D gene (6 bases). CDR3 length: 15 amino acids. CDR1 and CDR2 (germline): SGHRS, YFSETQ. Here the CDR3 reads CASSLEAGNTGELFF. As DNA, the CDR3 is TGTGCCAGCAGTTTAGAAGCGGGGAACACCGGGGAGCTGTTTTTT.

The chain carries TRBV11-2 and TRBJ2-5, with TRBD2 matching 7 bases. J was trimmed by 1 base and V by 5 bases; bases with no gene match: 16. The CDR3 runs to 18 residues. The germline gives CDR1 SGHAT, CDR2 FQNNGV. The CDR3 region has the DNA TGTGCCAGCAGCAAAAGGGCGTGGGAGGGCCAGGGCCAAGAGACCCAGTACTTC. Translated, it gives CASSKRAWEGQGQETQYF.

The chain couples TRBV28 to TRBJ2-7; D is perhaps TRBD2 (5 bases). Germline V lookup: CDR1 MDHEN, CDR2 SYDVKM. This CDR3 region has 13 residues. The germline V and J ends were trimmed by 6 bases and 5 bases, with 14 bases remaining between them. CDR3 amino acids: CASSRPRGDEQYF. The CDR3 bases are TGTGCCAGCAGCCGACCCCGGGGTGACGAGCAGTACTTC.

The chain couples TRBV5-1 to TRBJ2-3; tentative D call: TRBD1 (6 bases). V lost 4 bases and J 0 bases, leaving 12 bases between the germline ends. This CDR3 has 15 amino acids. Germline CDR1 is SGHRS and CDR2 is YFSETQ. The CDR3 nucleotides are TGCGCCAGCAGCCGACCGGGACAAAGCACAGATACGCAGTATTTT. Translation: CASSRPGQSTDTQYF.

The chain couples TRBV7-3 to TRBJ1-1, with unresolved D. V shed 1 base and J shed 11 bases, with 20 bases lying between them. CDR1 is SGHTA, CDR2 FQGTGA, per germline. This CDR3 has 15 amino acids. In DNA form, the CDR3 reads TGTGCCAGCAGCTTAAAGTCTAACACGCCGCATGCTGCTTTCTTT. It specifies CASSLKSNTPHAAFF.

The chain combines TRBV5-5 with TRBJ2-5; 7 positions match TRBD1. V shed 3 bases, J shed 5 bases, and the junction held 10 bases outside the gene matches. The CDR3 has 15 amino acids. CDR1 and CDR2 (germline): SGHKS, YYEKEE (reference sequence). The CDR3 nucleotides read TGTGCCAGCAGCTCTATGACAGGGTTGGAGGAGACCCAGTACTTC. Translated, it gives CASSSMTGLEETQYF. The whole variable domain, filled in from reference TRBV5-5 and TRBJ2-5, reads DAGVTQSPTHLIKTRGQQVTLRCSPISGHKSVSWYQQVLGQGPQFIFQYYEKEERGRGNFPDRFSARQFPNYSSELNVNALLLGDSALYLCASSSMTGLEETQYFGPGTRLLVL.

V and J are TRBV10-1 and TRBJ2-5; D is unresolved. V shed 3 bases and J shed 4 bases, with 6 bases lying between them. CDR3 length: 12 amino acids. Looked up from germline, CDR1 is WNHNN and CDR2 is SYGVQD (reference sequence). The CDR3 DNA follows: TGCGCCAGCAGTGACACAATAGAGACCCAGTACTTC. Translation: CASSDTIETQYF.

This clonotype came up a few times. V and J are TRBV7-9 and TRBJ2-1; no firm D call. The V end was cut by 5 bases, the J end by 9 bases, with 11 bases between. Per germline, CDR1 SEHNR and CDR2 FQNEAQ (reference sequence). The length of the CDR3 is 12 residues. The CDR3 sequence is CASSPAGGEQFF. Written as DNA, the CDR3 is TGTGCCAGCAGCCCTGCCGGCGGTGAGCAGTTCTTC.

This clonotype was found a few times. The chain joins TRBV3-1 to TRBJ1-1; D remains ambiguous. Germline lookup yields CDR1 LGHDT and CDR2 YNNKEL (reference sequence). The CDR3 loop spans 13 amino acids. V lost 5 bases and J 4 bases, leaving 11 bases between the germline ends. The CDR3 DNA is TGTGCCAGCAGCTTGTCCCAGTCCACTGAAGCTTTCTTT. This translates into CASSLSQSTEAFF.

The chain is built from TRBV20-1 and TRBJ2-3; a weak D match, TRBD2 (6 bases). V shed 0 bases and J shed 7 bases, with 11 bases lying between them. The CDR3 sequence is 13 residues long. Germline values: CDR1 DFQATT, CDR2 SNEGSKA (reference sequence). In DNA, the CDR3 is TGCAGTGCTAGAGAGGCTAGCGCATATACGCAGTATTTT. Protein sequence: CSAREASAYTQYF.

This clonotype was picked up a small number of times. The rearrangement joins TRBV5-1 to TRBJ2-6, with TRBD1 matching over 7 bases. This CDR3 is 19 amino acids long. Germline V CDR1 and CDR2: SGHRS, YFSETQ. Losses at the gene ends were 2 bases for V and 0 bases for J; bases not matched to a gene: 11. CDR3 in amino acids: CASSFGPGQISSGANVLTF. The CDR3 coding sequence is TGCGCCAGCAGCTTCGGACCGGGACAGATAAGCTCTGGGGCCAACGTCCTGACTTTC. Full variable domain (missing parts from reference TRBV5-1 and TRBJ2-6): KAGVTQTPRYLIKTRGQQVTLSCSPISGHRSVSWYQQTPGQGLQFLFEYFSETQRNKGNFPGRFSGRQFSNSRSEMNVSTLELGDSALYLCASSFGPGQISSGANVLTFGAGSRLTVL.

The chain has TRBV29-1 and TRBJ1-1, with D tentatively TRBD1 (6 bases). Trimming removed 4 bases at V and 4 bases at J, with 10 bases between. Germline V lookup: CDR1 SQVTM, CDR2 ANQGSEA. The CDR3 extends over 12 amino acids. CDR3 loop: CSVVGGPTEAFF. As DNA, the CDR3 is TGCAGCGTTGTGGGGGGCCCCACTGAAGCTTTCTTT.

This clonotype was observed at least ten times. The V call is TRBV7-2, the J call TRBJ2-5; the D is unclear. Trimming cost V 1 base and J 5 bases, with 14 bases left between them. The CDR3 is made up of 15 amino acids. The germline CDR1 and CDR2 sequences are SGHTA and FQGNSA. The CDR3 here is CASSLDRGQGETQYF. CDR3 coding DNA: TGTGCCAGCAGCTTAGATCGCGGCCAAGGGGAGACCCAGTACTTC.

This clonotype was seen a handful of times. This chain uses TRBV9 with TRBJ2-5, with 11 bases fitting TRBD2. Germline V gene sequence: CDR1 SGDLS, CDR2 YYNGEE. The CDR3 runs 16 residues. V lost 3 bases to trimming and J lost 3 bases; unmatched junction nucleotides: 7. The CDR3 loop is CASSDPSGLAEETQYF. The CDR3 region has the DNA TGTGCCAGCAGCGACCCTTCGGGACTAGCGGAAGAGACCCAGTACTTC.

CDR3 sequence reads: CAIGLAGGYNEQFF. The CDR3 DNA sequence: TGTGCCATCGGCCTAGCGGGGGGATACAATGAGCAGTTCTTC. The rearrangement links TRBV10-3 to TRBJ2-1, with TRBD2 matching over 11 bases. With V trimmed by 8 bases and J by 4 bases, 4 bases remained unmatched. Per the germline V gene, CDR1 is ENHRY and CDR2 is SYGVKD. The CDR3 sequence is 14 residues long.

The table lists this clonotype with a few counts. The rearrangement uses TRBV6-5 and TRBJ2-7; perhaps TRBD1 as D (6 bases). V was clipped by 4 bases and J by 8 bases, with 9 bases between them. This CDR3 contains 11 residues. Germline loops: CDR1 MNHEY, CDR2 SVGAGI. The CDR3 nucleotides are TGTGCCAGCAGTTCTAGGGACAAGCAGTACTTC. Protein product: CASSSRDKQYF.

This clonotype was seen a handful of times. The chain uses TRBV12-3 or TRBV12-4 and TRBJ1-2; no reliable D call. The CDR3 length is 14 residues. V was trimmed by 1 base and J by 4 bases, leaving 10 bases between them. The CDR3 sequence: CASSLELVSYGYTF. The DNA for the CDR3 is TGTGCCAGCAGTTTAGAACTAGTATCCTATGGCTACACCTTC.

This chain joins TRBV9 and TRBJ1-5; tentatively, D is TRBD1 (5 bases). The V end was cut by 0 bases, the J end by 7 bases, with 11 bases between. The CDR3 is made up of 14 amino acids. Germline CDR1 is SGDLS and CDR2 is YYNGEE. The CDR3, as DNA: TGTGCCAGCAGCGTAGTCGGGGACCAGCAGCCCCAGCATTTT. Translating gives CASSVVGDQQPQHF.

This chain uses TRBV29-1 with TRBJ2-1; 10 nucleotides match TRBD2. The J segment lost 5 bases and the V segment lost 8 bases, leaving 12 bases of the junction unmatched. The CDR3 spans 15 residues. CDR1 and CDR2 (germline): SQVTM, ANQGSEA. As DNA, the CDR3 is TGCAGCCCCTGCAAAAGCGGGAGGGTAGACAATGAGCAGTTCTTC. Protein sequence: CSPCKSGRVDNEQFF.

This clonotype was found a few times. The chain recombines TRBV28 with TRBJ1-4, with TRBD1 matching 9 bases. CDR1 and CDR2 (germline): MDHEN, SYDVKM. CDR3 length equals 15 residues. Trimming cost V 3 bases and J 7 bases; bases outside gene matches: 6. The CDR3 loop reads CASSFKTGGGEKLFF. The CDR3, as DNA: TGTGCCAGCAGTTTTAAGACAGGGGGAGGTGAAAAACTGTTTTTT.